The rows below give T cell receptor beta chains drawn from one sample of a study of shared clonotypes between healthy human individuals. Measured with immunoSEQ multiplex PCR; TCRdb has only the in-frame clones, and not every one. The table has roughly 810,000 clones, about 96% seen once. The material sequenced was naive CD8+ T cells sorted from blood. Every receptor here comes from a man aged 30 to 39 in good health. The CDR3 runs from the conserved cysteine through the conserved F or W. D genes are given only for firm matches. Where a row states a size, it is once, few, many or the class of an expanded clone; other rows omit it.

CDR3 protein: CASSLGLAGDASYEQYF
CDR3 DNA: TGTGCCAGCAGCCTGGGACTAGCGGGAGATGCCTCCTACGAGCAGTACTTC
D gene: TRBD2
J gene: TRBJ2-7
V gene: TRBV7-9
clone size: .

CDR3 protein: CASSPLESFFDEQYF
CDR3 DNA: TGTGCCAGCAGTCCACTGGAGAGTTTTTTTGACGAGCAGTACTTC
D gene: .
J gene: TRBJ2-7
V gene: TRBV28
clone size: .

CDR3 protein: CASSQEPQTSGRSYNEQFF
CDR3 DNA: TGCGCCAGCAGCCAAGAACCCCAAACTAGCGGGAGGTCCTACAATGAGCAGTTCTTC
D gene: TRBD2
J gene: TRBJ2-1
V gene: TRBV4-3
clone size: .

CDR3 protein: CASSTSVGNNEQFF
CDR3 DNA: TGTGCCAGCAGTACCAGTGTCGGGAACAATGAGCAGTTCTTC
D gene: .
J gene: TRBJ2-1
V gene: TRBV11-2
clone size: .

CDR3 protein: CASSLWSATNEKLFF
CDR3 DNA: TGTGCCAGCAGTTTATGGTCAGCAACTAATGAAAAACTGTTTTTT
D gene: .
J gene: TRBJ1-4
V gene: TRBV28
clone size: .

CDR3 protein: CASKGAVYEQYF
CDR3 DNA: TGTGCCAGCAAAGGGGCGGTCTACGAGCAGTACTTC
D gene: .
J gene: TRBJ2-7
V gene: TRBV2
clone size: .

CDR3 protein: CASSGDPGTSDSYEQYF
CDR3 DNA: TGTGCCAGCAGTGGGGACCCCGGGACTAGCGACTCCTACGAGCAGTACTTC
D gene: TRBD2
J gene: TRBJ2-7
V gene: TRBV27
clone size: .

CDR3 protein: CASSLSGLDNEQYF
CDR3 DNA: TGTGCCAGCAGCTTAAGTGGCCTGGACAACGAGCAGTACTTC
D gene: .
J gene: TRBJ2-7
V gene: TRBV7-9
clone size: .

CDR3 protein: CAISDPGDTDTQYF
CDR3 DNA: TGTGCCATCAGTGACCCAGGGGACACAGATACGCAGTATTTT
D gene: .
J gene: TRBJ2-3
V gene: TRBV10-3
clone size: .

CDR3 protein: CASSGGTSRSYEQYF
CDR3 DNA: TGTGCCAGCAGTGGAGGGACTAGCCGCTCCTACGAGCAGTACTTC
D gene: TRBD2
J gene: TRBJ2-7
V gene: TRBV2
clone size: once

CDR3 protein: CASSLDKASARVDTQYF
CDR3 DNA: TGTGCCAGCAGCTTAGATAAGGCTTCGGCTCGGGTAGATACGCAGTATTTT
D gene: .
J gene: TRBJ2-3
V gene: TRBV11-2
clone size: .

CDR3 protein: CASSRLAGAAGELFF
CDR3 DNA: TGTGCCAGCAGTAGACTAGCGGGAGCAGCCGGGGAGCTGTTTTTT
D gene: TRBD2
J gene: TRBJ2-2
V gene: TRBV2
clone size: .

CDR3 protein: CASSLERETDTQYF
CDR3 DNA: TGTGCCAGCAGCTTAGAACGAGAAACAGATACGCAGTATTTT
D gene: .
J gene: TRBJ2-3
V gene: TRBV11-2
clone size: .

CDR3 protein: CASSLGTSGTTDTQYF
CDR3 DNA: TGTGCCAGCAGTCTAGGGACTAGCGGGACAACAGATACGCAGTATTTT
D gene: TRBD2
J gene: TRBJ2-3
V gene: TRBV27
clone size: .

CDR3 protein: CASSLELGGTRAYEQYF
CDR3 DNA: TGTGCCAGCAGCTTGGAGCTGGGCGGGACAAGAGCCTACGAGCAGTACTTC
D gene: .
J gene: TRBJ2-7
V gene: TRBV5-4
clone size: once

CDR3 protein: CASSSSFEQFF
CDR3 DNA: TGTGCCAGCAGCTCCAGTTTTGAGCAGTTCTTC
D gene: .
J gene: TRBJ2-1
V gene: TRBV7-9
clone size: .

CDR3 protein: CSVDLGRRDTEAFF
CDR3 DNA: TGCAGCGTTGATTTGGGGAGGAGGGACACTGAAGCTTTCTTT
D gene: .
J gene: TRBJ1-1
V gene: TRBV29-1
clone size: .

CDR3 protein: CASSRAIQETQYF
CDR3 DNA: TGCGCCAGCAGCAGGGCGATTCAAGAGACCCAGTACTTC
D gene: .
J gene: TRBJ2-5
V gene: TRBV4-1
clone size: .

CDR3 protein: CASSLLPGLAFNEQFF
CDR3 DNA: TGTGCCAGCAGTCTCTTACCGGGACTAGCATTCAATGAGCAGTTCTTC
D gene: TRBD2
J gene: TRBJ2-1
V gene: TRBV28
clone size: .

CDR3 protein: CASSLGGWSNEQFF
CDR3 DNA: TGCGCCAGCAGCTTGGGGGGGTGGAGCAATGAGCAGTTCTTC
D gene: .
J gene: TRBJ2-1
V gene: TRBV5-1
clone size: .

CDR3 protein: CSVEATRGFRTEAFF
CDR3 DNA: TGCAGCGTTGAAGCCACCAGGGGATTTCGGACTGAAGCTTTCTTT
D gene: .
J gene: TRBJ1-1
V gene: TRBV29-1
clone size: .

CDR3 protein: CASSPMPRVVSYNEQFF
CDR3 DNA: TGCGCCAGCAGCCCAATGCCAAGGGTAGTATCCTACAATGAGCAGTTCTTC
D gene: .
J gene: TRBJ2-1
V gene: TRBV4-1
clone size: once

CDR3 protein: CALPEQGSGYNEQFF
CDR3 DNA: TGTGCCTTACCTGAGCAGGGTAGCGGGTACAATGAGCAGTTCTTC
D gene: TRBD2
J gene: TRBJ2-1
V gene: TRBV5-8
clone size: .

CDR3 protein: CASSLSGDYGYTF
CDR3 DNA: TGTGCCAGCAGTTTAAGCGGGGACTATGGCTACACCTTC
D gene: .
J gene: TRBJ1-2
V gene: TRBV28
clone size: .

CDR3 protein: CASSDTGTNQPQHF
CDR3 DNA: TGTGCCAGCAGCGACACAGGAACCAATCAGCCCCAGCATTTT
D gene: .
J gene: TRBJ1-5
V gene: TRBV9
clone size: .

CDR3 protein: CASSVSRAQGTYEQYF
CDR3 DNA: TGTGCCAGCTCAGTTTCCAGAGCGCAGGGGACCTACGAGCAGTACTTC
D gene: .
J gene: TRBJ2-7
V gene: TRBV18
clone size: .

CDR3 protein: CASSSVETQYF
CDR3 DNA: TGTGCCAGCAGTTCTGTAGAGACCCAGTACTTC
D gene: .
J gene: TRBJ2-5
V gene: TRBV6-5
clone size: .

CDR3 protein: CASSYSKQSHEQFF
CDR3 DNA: TGTGCCAGCAGTTACTCGAAACAGAGCCATGAGCAGTTCTTC
D gene: .
J gene: TRBJ2-1
V gene: TRBV6-6
clone size: .

CDR3 protein: CASSQGASGSNEQFF
CDR3 DNA: TGTGCCAGCAGCCAAGGGGCTAGCGGGAGTAATGAGCAGTTCTTC
D gene: TRBD2
J gene: TRBJ2-1
V gene: TRBV27
clone size: .

CDR3 protein: CASSQDSRGGGEQYF
CDR3 DNA: TGCGCCAGCAGCCAAGACTCAAGGGGGGGCGGCGAGCAGTACTTC
D gene: .
J gene: TRBJ2-7
V gene: TRBV4-3
clone size: .

CDR3 protein: CASSDGGPYNEQFF
CDR3 DNA: TGCGCCAGCAGTGATGGGGGTCCCTACAATGAGCAGTTCTTC
D gene: .
J gene: TRBJ2-1
V gene: TRBV10-1
clone size: .

CDR3 protein: CASSEGGTSANEQFF
CDR3 DNA: TGTGCCAGCAGCGAGGGGGGGACTAGCGCCAATGAGCAGTTCTTC
D gene: TRBD2
J gene: TRBJ2-1
V gene: TRBV9
clone size: once

CDR3 protein: CASSIGDSGNNEQFF
CDR3 DNA: TGTGCCAGTAGTATAGGAGATAGCGGAAACAATGAGCAGTTCTTC
D gene: .
J gene: TRBJ2-1
V gene: TRBV19
clone size: .

CDR3 protein: CASSVQTSTDTQYF
CDR3 DNA: TGTGCCAGCAGCGTTCAAACTAGCACAGATACGCAGTATTTT
D gene: .
J gene: TRBJ2-3
V gene: TRBV9
clone size: .

CDR3 protein: CASSGGTDSTGELFF
CDR3 DNA: TGTGCCAGCAGCGGCGGGACGGATTCCACCGGGGAGCTGTTTTTT
D gene: .
J gene: TRBJ2-2
V gene: TRBV9
clone size: .

CDR3 protein: CASSWPGGLGEQYF
CDR3 DNA: TGTGCCAGCAGCTGGCCCGGGGGCCTCGGCGAGCAGTACTTC
D gene: .
J gene: TRBJ2-7
V gene: TRBV7-9
clone size: once